This entry describes one T cell receptor beta chain. V was clipped by 2 bases and J by 4 bases, with 15 bases between them. CDR3 length: 16 residues. Germline V gives CDR1 MNHNS, CDR2 SASEGT. The sample comes from a study of blood T cell repertoires in COVID-19. Clones were read by immunoSEQ multiplex PCR, and TCRdb kept only the in-frame ones, dropping some. The sample has some 51,000 clones; around nine tenths are singletons. The V call is TRBV6-1, the J call TRBJ2-1, with D possibly matching TRBD1 (6 bases). The TCR sequence derives from a man aged 50 or older with active COVID-19. The specimen was peripheral blood. The CDR3 DNA reads as TGTGCCAGCAGTGAAAATTATAGGACAGCATACAATGAGCAGTTCTTC. The encoded protein is CASSENYRTAYNEQFF.